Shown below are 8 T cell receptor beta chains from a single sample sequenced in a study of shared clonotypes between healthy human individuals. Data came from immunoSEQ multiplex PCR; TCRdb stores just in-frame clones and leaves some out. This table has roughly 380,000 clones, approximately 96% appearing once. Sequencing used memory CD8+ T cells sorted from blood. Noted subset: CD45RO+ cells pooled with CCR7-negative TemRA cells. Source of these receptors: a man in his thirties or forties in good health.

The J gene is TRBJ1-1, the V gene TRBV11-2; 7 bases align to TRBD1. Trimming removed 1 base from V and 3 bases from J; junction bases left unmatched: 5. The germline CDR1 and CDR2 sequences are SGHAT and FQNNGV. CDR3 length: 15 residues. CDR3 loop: CASSLGQGRHTEAFF. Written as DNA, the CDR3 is TGTGCCAGCAGCTTAGGACAGGGACGGCACACTGAAGCTTTCTTT.

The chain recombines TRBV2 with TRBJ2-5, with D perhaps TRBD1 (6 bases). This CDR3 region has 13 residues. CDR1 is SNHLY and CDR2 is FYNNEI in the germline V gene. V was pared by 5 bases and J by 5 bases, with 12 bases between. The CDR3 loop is CASSLNRAETQYF. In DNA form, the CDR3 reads TGTGCCAGCAGTTTAAACAGGGCGGAGACCCAGTACTTC. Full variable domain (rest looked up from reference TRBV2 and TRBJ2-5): EPEVTQTPSHQVTQMGQEVILRCVPISNHLYFYWYRQILGQKVEFLVSFYNNEISEKSEIFDDQFSVERPDGSNFTLKIRSTKLEDSAMYFCASSLNRAETQYFGPGTRLLVL.

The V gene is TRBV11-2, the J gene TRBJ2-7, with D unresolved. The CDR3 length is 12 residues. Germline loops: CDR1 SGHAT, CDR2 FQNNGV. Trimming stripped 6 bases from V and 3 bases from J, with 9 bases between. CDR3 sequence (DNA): TGTGCCAGCAGTCAAGGCGGCTACGAGCAGTACTTC. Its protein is CASSQGGYEQYF. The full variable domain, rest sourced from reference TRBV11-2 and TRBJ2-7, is EAGVAQSPRYKIIEKRQSVAFWCNPISGHATLYWYQQILGQGPKLLIQFQNNGVVDDSQLPKDRFSAERLKGVDSTLKIQPAKLEDSAVYLCASSQGGYEQYFGPGTRLTVT.

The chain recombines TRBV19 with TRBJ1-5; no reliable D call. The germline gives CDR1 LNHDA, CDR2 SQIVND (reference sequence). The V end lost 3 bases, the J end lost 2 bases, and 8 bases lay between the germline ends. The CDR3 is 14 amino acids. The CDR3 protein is CASSMAQGNQPQHF. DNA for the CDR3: TGTGCCAGTAGTATGGCGCAGGGCAATCAGCCCCAGCATTTT.

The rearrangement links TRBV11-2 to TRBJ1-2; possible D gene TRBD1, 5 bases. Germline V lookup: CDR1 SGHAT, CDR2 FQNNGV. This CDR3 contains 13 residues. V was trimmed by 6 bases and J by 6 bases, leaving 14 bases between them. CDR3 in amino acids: CASRRGLMDGYTF. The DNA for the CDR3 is TGTGCCAGCAGGCGGGGACTGATGGATGGCTACACCTTC. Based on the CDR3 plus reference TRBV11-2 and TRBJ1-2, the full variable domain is EAGVAQSPRYKIIEKRQSVAFWCNPISGHATLYWYQQILGQGPKLLIQFQNNGVVDDSQLPKDRFSAERLKGVDSTLKIQPAKLEDSAVYLCASRRGLMDGYTFGSGTRLTVV.

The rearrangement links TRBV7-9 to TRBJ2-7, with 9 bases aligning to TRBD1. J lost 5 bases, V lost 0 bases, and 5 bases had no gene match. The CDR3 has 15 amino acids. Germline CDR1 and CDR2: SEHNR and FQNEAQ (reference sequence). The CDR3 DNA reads TGTGCCAGCAGCTTAGCTGTGGGACAGGGTAACGAGCAGTACTTC. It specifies CASSLAVGQGNEQYF.

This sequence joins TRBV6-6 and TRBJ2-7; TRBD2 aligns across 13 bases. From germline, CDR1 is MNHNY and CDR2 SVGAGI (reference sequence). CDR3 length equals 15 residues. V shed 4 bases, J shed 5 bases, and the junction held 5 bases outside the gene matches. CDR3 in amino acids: CASSLLAGGPDEQYF. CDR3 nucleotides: TGTGCCAGCAGTTTACTAGCGGGAGGGCCCGACGAGCAGTACTTC.

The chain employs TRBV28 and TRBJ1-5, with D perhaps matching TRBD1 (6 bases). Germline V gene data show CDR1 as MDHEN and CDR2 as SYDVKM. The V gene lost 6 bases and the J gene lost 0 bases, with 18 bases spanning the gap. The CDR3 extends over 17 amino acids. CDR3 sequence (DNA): TGTGCCAGCAGATTAGGACAGATCGCGGGTAGCAATCAGCCCCAGCATTTT. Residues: CASRLGQIAGSNQPQHF.